The clone carrying this T cell receptor (beta chain) showed up many times. The antigen is undetermined. Combining iRepertoire HTBI primers with Arm-PCR of CDR3 regions, the authors built TCR beta libraries. MiXCR was run by TCRdb on the multiplex PCR reads, yielding one entry per CDR3 protein. The sample lists about 530,000 distinct CDR3 sequences; around 15% were seen once. V was pared by 3 bases and J by 0 bases, with 11 bases between. Per germline, CDR1 SNHLY and CDR2 FYNNEI. The CDR3 totals 15 residues. Time point indicated: newly diagnosed GD, antithyroid drugs for less than 3 months. RNA extracted from PBMCs served as the sequencing template. This sample is drawn from a study of regulatory T cells in long-lasting Graves disease. Points from the study as a whole: Persistent disease showed a preference for TRBV28, TRBJ1-2 and TRBJ2-5.

These records were also assigned to another study, of T cells in Graves' hyperthyroidism and ophthalmopathy.

The TCR originated in a woman between 40 and 65 years old with Graves disease. This sequence joins TRBV2 and TRBJ1-1, with D hard to call. The sequences come from peripheral blood mononuclear cells (PBMCs), collected at new diagnosis, from a patient treated with antithyroid drugs. CDR3 residues: CASSEVGRVNTEAFF. DNA for the CDR3: TGTGCCAGCAGTGAGGTAGGGCGGGTGAACACTGAAGCTTTCTTT.